This T cell receptor beta chain was identified during a study of response to subunit inactivated influenza vaccine. Notes on the study in general: The study's authors posited that every seasonal influenza vaccination enlists few new T cells.

Each CDR3 protein gets one entry after TCRdb re-called the RT-PCR reads with MiXCR. The table records under 850,000 distinct CDR3 sequences, around 18% of them present only once. There are 13 residues in the CDR3. Germline lookup yields CDR1 MNHEY and CDR2 SVGEGT. Trimming shortened V by 6 bases and J by 5 bases, and 13 bases separated the two germline ends. Comment on this clonotype: Its antigen is as yet unknown.

This chain links TRBV6-2 or TRBV6-3 with TRBJ2-5; possibly TRBD1 or TRBD2 for D (7 bases each). This receptor was obtained from a man in his forties or fifties who received an inactivated influenza vaccine. The sample consisted of PBMCs from blood, taken 4 to 6 days after vaccination. The CDR3 here is CASSRGGLETQYF. Here the CDR3 DNA reads TGTGCCAGCAGCAGGGGGGGCCTGGAGACCCAGTACTTC.